A selection of T cell receptor beta chains follows, all from one sample in a study of cytomegalovirus exposure and HLA in healthy donors. Data came from immunoSEQ multiplex PCR; TCRdb stores just in-frame clones and leaves some out. The sample shows about 190,000 clones, around 87% of them seen only once. Source material: PBMCs. The source is a boy aged 2 to 10 in good health and CMV-seronegative. The CDR3 runs from the conserved cysteine through the conserved F or W. Each record gives: clone size, J gene, D gene, V gene, CDR3 protein, CDR3 DNA. A D gene is named only where the DNA matches it firmly. Size is stated for part of the rows, as once, few or many counts, or as a class when the clone is expanded.

>once|TRBJ2-5|TRBD1|TRBV27
CASSSNRQGKETQYF
TGTGCCAGCAGTTCAAACCGACAGGGAAAAGAGACCCAGTACTTC
>-|TRBJ1-3|-|TRBV4-1
CASSQDRLGVTGNTIYF
TGCGCCAGCAGCCAAGATCGGCTCGGAGTGACCGGAAACACCATATATTTT
>once|TRBJ1-1|-|TRBV5-1
CASSFTQGSEAFF
TGCGCCAGCAGCTTCACGCAGGGTTCTGAAGCTTTCTTT
>-|TRBJ1-6|TRBD1|TRBV4-2
CASSSWTGGKESPLHF
TGTGCCAGCAGCTCCTGGACAGGGGGCAAGGAATCACCCCTCCACTTT
>-|TRBJ2-1|-|TRBV7-8
CASSLYRLNNEQFF
TGTGCCAGCAGCTTATACCGACTGAACAATGAGCAGTTCTTC
>-|TRBJ2-7|TRBD2|TRBV6-6
CASSHIAGVTYEQYF
TGTGCCAGCAGTCACATAGCGGGGGTGACCTACGAGCAGTACTTC
>-|TRBJ2-7|-|TRBV28
CASGELWGDYEQYF
TGTGCCAGCGGAGAGCTATGGGGCGACTACGAGCAGTACTTC
>-|TRBJ1-4|-|TRBV27
CASSFGGGGEKLFF
TGTGCCAGCAGTTTCGGGGGGGGAGGAGAAAAACTGTTTTTT
>-|TRBJ1-2|-|TRBV7-9
CASRSDSIDGYTF
TGTGCCAGCAGATCGGACAGTATCGATGGCTACACCTTC
>-|TRBJ1-2|-|TRBV16
CASSPVRGNYGYTF
TGTGCCAGCAGTCCCGTGCGCGGTAACTATGGCTACACCTTC
>-|TRBJ2-1|TRBD1|TRBV7-3
CASSFQGADEQFF
TGTGCCAGCAGCTTTCAGGGGGCTGATGAGCAGTTCTTC
>-|TRBJ1-1|-|TRBV9
CASSVGVLNTEAFF
TGTGCCAGCAGCGTAGGAGTTCTGAACACTGAAGCTTTCTTT
>-|TRBJ2-1|-|TRBV30
CASTRDTYNEQFF
TGTGCCTCTACTAGAGATACCTACAATGAGCAGTTCTTC
>-|TRBJ2-7|TRBD2|TRBV11-2
CASSLTSGSSYEQYF
TGTGCCAGCAGTTTGACTAGCGGGAGCTCCTACGAGCAGTACTTC
>-|TRBJ2-3|TRBD2|TRBV5-1
CASSWDSGAPNTQYF
TGCGCCAGCAGTTGGGATAGCGGGGCTCCCAATACGCAGTATTTT
>-|TRBJ2-7|-|TRBV27
CASSPGGRLGGEQYF
TGTGCCAGCAGCCCAGGCGGCAGGCTGGGAGGCGAGCAGTACTTC
>-|TRBJ1-5|-|TRBV7-2
CASSLVGKNQPQHF
TGTGCCAGCAGCTTAGTCGGGAAAAATCAGCCCCAGCATTTT
>-|TRBJ2-2|TRBD2|TRBV7-9
CSSSPGTSGSFAGELFF
TGTTCCAGCAGCCCCGGGACTAGCGGGAGTTTCGCCGGGGAGCTGTTTTTT
>once|TRBJ2-2|TRBD2|TRBV30
CAWSLRGGGELFF
TGTGCCTGGAGCTTACGCGGGGGCGGGGAGCTGTTTTTT
>once|TRBJ1-4|-|TRBV7-9
CASSLGQGSEKLFF
TGTGCCAGCAGCTTAGGGCAGGGTAGTGAAAAACTGTTTTTT